This T cell receptor beta chain was recovered during a study of blood T cell repertoires in COVID-19. TCRdb keeps only in-frame clones here, not all; method: immunoSEQ multiplex PCR. The sample carries just over 80,000 clones, about four fifths recorded once. This clone was recorded once. Trimming took 1 base from V and 2 from J, leaving 13 bases between them. The length of the CDR3 is 17 residues. Germline V gene data show CDR1 as SGHKS and CDR2 as YYEKEE (reference sequence). This receptor was taken from a man older than 75 with acute or convalescent COVID-19. The V gene is TRBV5-5, the J gene TRBJ2-6; perhaps TRBD1 as D (6 bases). Material: peripheral blood. As DNA, the CDR3 is TGTGCCAGCAGCTTGTCCCCCGGGACAACTGGGGCCAACGTCCTGACTTTC. Its protein product is CASSLSPGTTGANVLTF. The whole variable domain, filled in from reference TRBV5-5 and TRBJ2-6, reads DAGVTQSPTHLIKTRGQQVTLRCSPISGHKSVSWYQQVLGQGPQFIFQYYEKEERGRGNFPDRFSARQFPNYSSELNVNALLLGDSALYLCASSLSPGTTGANVLTFGAGSRLTVL.